This entry features one T cell receptor (beta chain) sequence. Its specificity is not known. J was trimmed by 5 bases and V by 5 bases; bases with no gene match: 9. The length of the CDR3 is 15 residues. CDR1 and CDR2 (germline): SEHNR, FQNEAQ (reference sequence). Only in-frame clones appear in the TCRdb table, and some are missing; sequencing was by immunoSEQ multiplex PCR. The sample includes roughly 350,000 clones, 75% to 90% of them seen just once. The data are from a study of cytomegalovirus exposure and HLA in healthy donors. Study overall: The approximately 120 validation repertoires were produced on the same platform as the roughly 720 repertoires of the first cohort. This was reported in a later analysis.

Study observations and caveats: The investigators catalogued 150 or so TCR beta chains as cytomegalovirus-associated. The classifier, whose performance was assessed in both the original and validation cohorts, reportedly diagnosed cytomegalovirus status with high specificity and sensitivity. In the approximately 120 validation repertoires, a later analysis found that first-cohort TCR clusters tended to co-occur.

The gene calls are TRBV7-9 and TRBJ1-5, with 7 bases aligning to TRBD1. The clonotype was recovered from a woman under 30 in good health and CMV-seronegative. The source material was PBMCs. The CDR3: CASSPDGQVYQPQHF. The CDR3 coding sequence is TGTGCCAGCAGCCCCGACGGACAGGTTTATCAGCCCCAGCATTTT. The variable domain in full, with the rest retrieved from reference TRBV7-9 and TRBJ1-5, is DTGVSQNPRHKITKRGQNVTFRCDPISEHNRLYWYRQTLGQGPEFLTYFQNEAQLEKSRLLSDRFSAERPKGSFSTLEIQRTEQGDSAMYLCASSPDGQVYQPQHFGDGTRLSIL.